The following is a T cell receptor (beta chain) sequence with its context. There is no known antigen for this receptor. No base quality information exists; no much larger clone differs at one position. The data were obtained in a study of cytomegalovirus exposure and HLA in healthy donors (dated 2017 in TCRdb). Some background on the complete study: In an earlier analysis of under 600 of the donors, under 300 Gb of sequence data and 117 million unique TCR beta sequences from roughly 180 million T cells were reported. Around 330 gigabases of sequencing data and tens of millions of unique TCR sequences made up an early release that covered roughly 670 HLA-typed donors. Of the 398 genotyped donors, approximately 80% were placed in the genetic ancestry cluster associated with self-reported Caucasian donors. The study was designed to test whether signatures of past pathogen exposure could be identified by cataloging public T cell receptors. The study profiled the T cell repertoires of under 850 subjects by immunosequencing and related them to cytomegalovirus serostatus. Along with the roughly 670-subject first cohort, a separate validation cohort of 120 different subjects was used. The study combined high-throughput TCR immunosequencing, statistical association of individual TCRs with disease status, and machine learning to predict cytomegalovirus infection status. In a later analysis, previously published TCR beta repertoires from 666 donors were re-analyzed and high-resolution HLA genotyping was added so that TCR occurrence patterns could be studied. Rather than using new phenotypic data, the later analysis identified candidate immune exposures from TCR beta sequences and from how often those sequences occurred across donors. To decide whether each TCR beta V gene segment behaved as functional or pseudogenic, an earlier analysis of some 600 of the donors relied on high-throughput TCR beta sequencing. Donor age, sex, ethnicity and CMV serostatus were compiled together with the repertoire data. A later genetic analysis took genome-wide SNP genotypes for about three fifths of the 666 donors and used that subset as a discovery cohort. Every discovery cohort repertoire had been produced on one sequencing platform. Class I and class II HLA loci were covered by the typing at four-digit resolution. Typing coverage differed by locus: A, B, C, DRB1 and DQB1 were typed in roughly 620-630 donors, DQA1 in around 500, DPA1 in 600 to 610, and DPB1 in about 450. Four or five DR-DQ haplotypes were handled as single units for association and clustering because linkage in the cohort was strong. On average, 235,054 unique TCR beta nucleotide sequences were sequenced per donor among a few hundred genotyped donors of the cohort, with approximately 18% of those sequences being non-productive.

As encoded in the germline V gene, CDR1 is SGHTA while CDR2 is FQGNSA. The V end gives up 8 bases and the J end 5 bases, leaving 2 bases in the junction not matched to a gene. The CDR3 runs 12 residues from the cysteine to the phenylalanine. This entry keeps only the CDR3 DNA: 36 bases, framed from base 1. The library was produced with the immunoSEQ multiplex PCR assay. For the multiplex PCR, a mixture combining 60 forward primers for TCR Vbeta segments and 13 reverse primers for TCR Jbeta segments was used. The CDR3 region of rearranged TCR beta genes was amplified from genomic DNA by a multiplex PCR assay. The amplified TCR beta libraries were sequenced on the Illumina HiSeq System as 87-base-pair reads. Processing in the source paper ran as follows. A later analysis tallied around 82 million unique TCR beta chains across the 660 or so repertoires, and around 12 million of those chains were shared by two or more donors. To remove PCR and sequencing errors, raw reads were error-corrected and collapsed into unique sequences using a nearest-neighbor algorithm that merged closely related sequences. Alignment of CDR3 sequences to IMGT reference sequences was used to assign V, D and J gene segments. For a sequence to be retained, a match of at least six nucleotides was required to both a V gene segment and a J gene segment. A rearrangement was called productive if the CDR3 had no stop codons and remained in frame with V and J, and every other rearrangement was called non-productive. CDR3 was defined according to IMGT convention as the region running from the second conserved V-encoded cysteine to the conserved J-encoded phenylalanine. In an earlier analysis of 500 to 650 of the donors, sequences lacking an unambiguous match to a single V gene segment were excluded. In an earlier analysis of a few hundred of the donors, V segments were called functional above 56.7% productive rearrangements and were called segregating when the between-donor standard deviation exceeded 5%. A statistical classification framework was built to diagnose cytomegalovirus status from the catalog of TCR beta chain sequences. A later analysis assigned V and J genes by comparing TCR nucleotide sequences with IMGT/GENE-DB human TR gene sequences. The TCRdist pipeline was used in a later analysis to assign CDR3 sequences and most-parsimonious VDJ recombination scenarios. In a later analysis, each TCR beta chain was defined by its CDR3 amino acid sequence together with its V-gene family, and reads lacking a unique V-gene family were excluded. In a later analysis, nearly 600 highly shared, low-generation-probability nucleotide sequences were removed to address suspected cross-contamination and a sequencing artifact. For each public chain, a later analysis derived a clonal expansion index from normalized ranks of inferred template counts within each repertoire. In a later analysis, generation probabilities were computed with a VDJ recombination model fitted to out-of-frame rearrangements, and the resulting probabilities were checked against IGoR. Hypergeometric tests were used in a later analysis to score TCR-TCR, TCR-HLA and TCR-CMV co-occurrence, with a repertoire-size bias correction applied to the TCR pairs. False discovery rates were estimated in a later analysis by permuting HLA or CMV assignments 20 times. In a later analysis, co-occurring TCRs were grouped using DBSCAN, with TCRdist sequence similarity added in when clustering inside HLA-allele-positive subsets. Repertoires with fewer than 30,000 or more than 120,000 public chains, plus five repertoires with anomalous nucleotide sharing, were excluded from co-occurrence clustering. Drawn from immuneACCESS, this table holds only the in-frame rearrangements with V and J called that TCRdb kept. Clones are partly lost; checked studies trace under half to an unresolved V gene and leave the rest unexplained. The V and J calls and clone size are taken from that table; D and trimming were inferred from the DNA. The sample profile shows roughly 190,000 clones; about an eighth of them were found once. The top ten clones comprise 7.8% of the sample.

What the authors observed across the whole study: In an earlier analysis of some 500 of the donors, most TCR beta V segments were observed in productive rearrangements about 87% or about 30% of the time, broadly matching IMGT annotations. When HLA alleles, especially DR and DQ, strongly co-occurred, TCR associations were difficult to assign to individual alleles. In the study, around 150 TCR beta chains were listed as associated with cytomegalovirus. In vitro tests confirmed that a few of the cytomegalovirus-associated TCR beta chains recognize cytomegalovirus antigens. The presence/absence analyses assumed that sequencing depth was roughly uniform across donors, and that assumption may not be true. For the cohort, immune exposure information was limited to CMV serostatus. Correlated functional status among segregating V segments might reflect linkage disequilibrium, but an unknown experimental factor could not be ruled out. Because the 87-base-pair reads could not distinguish some IMGT-functional V segments, including TRBV6-2 and TRBV6-3, those segments were excluded. A later genetic analysis associated a missense DCLRE1C variant with V-gene and J-gene trimming of TCR beta chains, and an independent cohort replicated the association. Because counts were too low, roughly 17 rarely observed V segments, including chromosome 9 orphons, were left out of the earlier analysis of approximately 580 of the donors. Cytomegalovirus status was reported to be diagnosed by the classifier with high specificity and sensitivity in both the original and validation cohorts. A further reported finding was that TCR beta sequences accurately predicted the HLA-A and HLA-B alleles for most subjects in the first cohort. A later analysis found that most CMV-associated TCR beta chains appeared HLA-restricted, with HLA associations seemingly driven largely by CMV exposure. Specific HLA alleles were associated with 16,951 TCR beta sequences at a false discovery rate of 0.05 in a later analysis. Because HLA typing was unavailable for some donors at each locus, only the typed subset was used in association tests. Most TCR sequences were seen in very few donors, while some public TCRs were found in many individuals. In a later analysis, HLA-associated TCR beta chains showed more clonal expansion and lower generation probabilities than non-associated chains that were equally common. In a later analysis, TCR association rates were found to vary across HLA loci, with the most associated TCRs seen for DRB1 alleles and the fewest for HLA-C alleles. According to the authors, the approach could potentially be generalized to other disease states and immunological phenotypes. A later analysis reported that several top co-occurrence clusters appeared linked to parvovirus B19, influenza, CMV and Epstein-Barr virus. A cluster of highly shared sequence variants was judged likely to be a technical artifact of the sequencing pipeline. This cohort had only TCR beta chains sequenced, and the lack of alpha or paired-chain data limited which features could be detected. Compared with the 666-donor mean, donors in an Asian-associated ancestry cluster had fewer N-insertions in productive TCRs, according to a later genetic analysis.

In total, 666 healthy bone marrow donors made up the cohort. All cohort members were sampled while nominally healthy, although unrecorded immune exposures were likely present. The donor was CMV seropositive and belonged to the group of 250 to 300 seropositive cohort members. A peripheral blood sample was collected from each donor, and TCR beta sequencing was performed on peripheral blood mononuclear cells. Genomic DNA was extracted from the blood cell samples with the Qiagen DNeasy Blood Extraction Kit. The chain is made from TRBV7-2 and TRBJ2-5, with TRBD2 identical over 10 junction bases. The source of this sequence is a man aged 45-60 years in good health and CMV-seropositive. Sample: PBMCs. The DNA sequence follows: TGTGCCAGCGGAGCGGGGGGGGAGACCCAGTACTTC. It codes for CASGAGGETQYF.